This entry describes one T cell receptor beta chain. What it binds is unknown. These data originate in a study of T cell repertoires in cytomegalovirus infection. Whole-study context: Use of recently identified HLA-C-restricted and well-studied HLA-B-restricted CMV epitopes was part of the study. Indications came from public TCR beta signatures; they pointed to CMV infection and to a matching HLA type. Study results and caveats: Identification of carriers of CMV plus the relevant HLA was achieved through cumulative public TCR beta family frequency. Dominating the ex vivo response were TCR beta clonotypes that were CMV-specific and HLA-C-restricted.

TCRdb reanalysed the reads using MiXCR and keeps one entry per CDR3 protein. The table lists 700,000 to 900,000 distinct CDR3 sequences, 25% to 35% of them singletons, with around 13% in the top ten. The V and J ends lost 8 bases and 3 bases, in that order; junction bases with no gene match: 10. This CDR3 has 14 residues. Germline V gives CDR1 MNHEY, CDR2 SMNVEV (reference sequence). The clonotype comes from a human donor in good health (CMV status not recorded). Some clones in this sample may be carry-over from other donors' samples. The chain joins TRBV27 to TRBJ2-7; 7 bases align to TRBD2. Specimen: cultured CD8+ T cells from PBMCs, collected from culture after CMV antigen stimulation. CDR3 loop: CASGPSGAVYEQYV. CDR3 in DNA: TGTGCCAGCGGACCTAGCGGAGCTGTCTACGAGCAGTACGTC.